Reported below is one T cell receptor (beta chain). Its antigen remains unidentified. No base quality values were provided; no much bigger clone lies one nucleotide off. Looking up the germline V gene (reference sequence) yields CDR1 DFQATT and CDR2 SNEGSKA. Germline trimming amounts to 6 bases on V and 4 bases on J, with 2 as the count of junction bases outside the gene matches. Including cysteine and phenylalanine, the CDR3 has 13 amino acids. The DNA shown is the 39-base CDR3, in frame from base 1. These data belong to a study of CD8 T cells in Susac syndrome (dated by TCRdb to about 2019). Background for the entire study: Of the Susac syndrome patients who were sequenced, more than five had clinically active disease and 8 or 9 were in clinical remission. At blood withdrawal, Susac syndrome patients were therapy-naive, treated with corticosteroids (with IVIg additionally given to some), or treated with IVIg alone. Whether CD8+ T cell activation and differentiation in Susac syndrome was antigen driven was tested using repertoire sequencing.

Peripheral blood CD8+ and CD4+ T cells from healthy donors, Susac syndrome patients and multiple sclerosis patients were profiled using high-throughput TCR beta sequencing. The Susac syndrome patients fulfilled recently defined diagnostic criteria for definite or probable disease. Bulk CD8+ and CD4+ T cells were purified by magnetic negative isolation, while CD8+ TEMRA cells were enriched using FACS. Blood was drawn into EDTA tubes, processed within 24 hours, and PBMCs were isolated by density gradient centrifugation. PBMCs intended for TCR sequencing were cryopreserved in liquid nitrogen and were subsequently thawed in a 37 degrees C water bath. The sorted or isolated CD4+, CD8+ and CD8+ TEMRA cells reached a purity of at least 90%. RNA was extracted with the RNeasy kit and about 0.5 to 1 ug was reverse transcribed using random hexamers. TCR beta CDR3 regions were amplified with the immunoSEQ multiplex PCR assay covering 54 Vbeta and 13 Jbeta segments. Bias from PCR amplification was corrected by using a synthetic template baseline for primer optimization and for computational correction. Under the source paper's analysis protocol: Reads were assigned to V, D and J genes according to IMGT and analyzed in immunoSEQ Analyzer, with only productive sequences retained. To calculate clonality, Shannon entropy was normalized by log2 of the number of productive unique sequences and then subtracted from one. For each patient and control, public and private clones were evaluated within the 100 most prevalent clones. Susac-specific clones were defined as absent from healthy and MS cohorts, around 980 published viral clones and other ImmuneACCESS disease sequences. The raw public data were reprocessed by TCRdb itself: fastp quality trimming at Q25, MiXCR clonotype calling, in-frame beta chains only. For every CDR3 protein sequence, its rows merge into one entry that carries the most common genes and DNA. For this entry, the V and J calls and clone size follow TCRdb and not the study's own pipeline. Here the sample has about 240,000 distinct CDR3 sequences; roughly 95% occur a single time. The ten biggest clones cover 0.1% of the sample.

What the research found in general, with its limitations: The TCR sequencing and HLA analysis was acknowledged to have included a relatively small number of individuals. In the CD4+ T cell repertoire of Susac syndrome patients, clonal expansion was not detected.

Sample: CD4+ T cells from PBMCs. The chain is assembled from TRBV20-1 and TRBJ2-2; TRBD2 aligns with 10 central bases. The receptor's source is a human donor with Susac syndrome. The nucleotide sequence is given as TGCAGTGCCAGCGGGGGGGCCACCGGGGAGCTGTTTTTT. Its protein is CSASGGATGELFF.